One sample yielded the 20 T cell receptor beta chains listed below, sequenced in a study of T-cell reconstitution after alpha-beta-depleted transplantation in children. Preparation of the TCRbeta library involved a method that used unique molecular identifiers. MiXCR, run by TCRdb on the PCR reads, gives a single entry per CDR3 protein. The sample lists 450,000 to 600,000 distinct CDR3 sequences; around 16% were seen once. The source was PBMCs from the stem cell graft donor, collected from the stem cell graft. These receptors all come from a human donor who donated a stem cell graft to a child with acute lymphoblastic leukemia.

This rearrangement joins TRBV7-3 to TRBJ2-1; 7 positions match TRBD2. J gave up 6 bases and V 1 base, and 12 bases lay outside the gene matches. The CDR3 is made up of 17 amino acids. Per germline, CDR1 SGHTA and CDR2 FQGTGA. CDR3 bases: TGTGCCAGCAGCTTAAAAGGTCCGGGGAGCGGGGCCAATGAGCAGTTCTTC. The encoded protein is CASSLKGPGSGANEQFF.

The V and J genes are TRBV20-1 and TRBJ2-7, with TRBD2 matching 10 bases. The J segment lost 1 base and the V segment lost 0 bases, leaving 3 bases of the junction unmatched. Germline CDR1 reads DFQATT; CDR2 reads SNEGSKA (reference sequence). This CDR3 has 15 amino acids. The CDR3: CSAREPGLASYEQYF. In DNA form, the CDR3 reads TGCAGTGCTAGAGAGCCGGGACTAGCGTCCTACGAGCAGTACTTC.

The chain couples TRBV5-6 to TRBJ2-5; unclear D gene. CDR3 size: 13 residues. Germline CDR1 SGHDT, CDR2 YYEEEE. Trimming took 4 bases from V and 5 from J, leaving 12 bases between them. The CDR3 here is CASSLRSVETQYF. The CDR3 bases are TGTGCCAGCAGCCTCAGATCCGTGGAGACCCAGTACTTC.

V is TRBV6-1 and J is TRBJ1-1; possibly TRBD1 for D (6 bases). The CDR3 totals 16 residues. Germline CDR1 and CDR2: MNHNS and SASEGT. The ends were cut back, 6 bases at V and 4 bases at J, with 21 bases in the middle. The CDR3 coding sequence is TGTGCCAGCAGCCACCCGCGAGGGGGATCGGTCACTGAAGCTTTCTTT. Its protein is CASSHPRGGSVTEAFF.

The chain has TRBV12-3 or TRBV12-4 and TRBJ1-3, with unresolved D. V gave up 7 bases and J gave up 0 bases, with 7 bases separating them. The CDR3 consists of 13 residues. The CDR3 nucleotides read TGTGCCAGCACCCCCGACTCTGGAAACACCATATATTTT. Its protein is CASTPDSGNTIYF.

The chain uses TRBV7-7 and TRBJ2-7; tentatively, D is TRBD1 (5 bases). With 5 bases removed from V and 6 bases from J, the gap between germline ends came to 14 bases. This CDR3 comprises 13 residues. CDR1 is SSHAT, CDR2 FNYEAQ, per germline (reference sequence). The CDR3 region has the DNA TGTGCCAGCAGCCAACTCCAGGGTAGCGAGCAGTACTTC. Translated, it gives CASSQLQGSEQYF.

This clonotype was counted between two and nine times. The V gene is TRBV6-5, the J gene TRBJ2-5, with D perhaps matching TRBD2 (6 bases). Germline CDR1 reads MNHEY; CDR2 reads SVGAGI. This CDR3 contains 15 residues. The V gene lost 4 bases and the J gene lost 2 bases, with 14 bases spanning the gap. CDR3 in DNA: TGTGCCAGCAGTTTACGGGGAGGCAGGCAAGAGACCCAGTACTTC. Its protein is CASSLRGGRQETQYF.

The chain employs TRBV18 and TRBJ2-5; TRBD2 might be the D (5 bases). CDR3 length: 14 residues. The germline V gene encodes CDR1 KGHSH and CDR2 LQKENI. V lost 2 bases, J lost 5 bases, and 12 bases lay in between. CDR3 sequence: CASSPGPGGETQYF. The CDR3 DNA follows: TGTGCCAGCTCACCAGGCCCCGGAGGCGAGACCCAGTACTTC. Supplemented by reference TRBV18 and TRBJ2-5, the full variable domain reads NAGVMQNPRHLVRRRGQEARLRCSPMKGHSHVYWYRQLPEEGLKFMVYLQKENIIDESGMPKERFSAEFPKEGPSILRIQQVVRGDSAAYFCASSPGPGGETQYFGPGTRLLVL.

The V and J genes are TRBV20-1 and TRBJ2-1, with 8 bases that match TRBD2. The CDR3 contains 13 residues. From germline, CDR1 is DFQATT and CDR2 SNEGSKA (reference sequence). With 5 bases clipped from V and 4 bases from J, the junction kept 4 bases outside the gene matches. In DNA, the CDR3 is TGCAGTGCTTCCGGGACTAGGTACAATGAGCAGTTCTTC. Translated, it gives CSASGTRYNEQFF.

The chain combines TRBV5-1 with TRBJ2-7, with D tentatively TRBD1 or TRBD2 (6 bases each). This CDR3 contains 16 residues. Germline V gives CDR1 SGHRS, CDR2 YFSETQ. Trimming shortened V by 0 bases and J by 0 bases, and 13 bases separated the two germline ends. The CDR3 nucleotides are TGCGCCAGCAGCTTGGGGGGGGCGGACAGCTCCTACGAGCAGTACTTC. Encoded protein: CASSLGGADSSYEQYF. The whole variable domain, filled in from reference TRBV5-1 and TRBJ2-7, reads KAGVTQTPRYLIKTRGQQVTLSCSPISGHRSVSWYQQTPGQGLQFLFEYFSETQRNKGNFPGRFSGRQFSNSRSEMNVSTLELGDSALYLCASSLGGADSSYEQYFGPGTRLTVT.

V is TRBV5-1 and J is TRBJ2-2; 11 bases fit TRBD1. The CDR3 length is 15 residues. V trimming: 3 bases; J trimming: 3 bases; junction bases outside the gene matches: 1. Looked up from germline, CDR1 is SGHRS and CDR2 is YFSETQ. The CDR3 reads CASSWGQGDTGELFF. The CDR3 DNA reads TGCGCCAGCAGCTGGGGACAGGGGGACACCGGGGAGCTGTTTTTT.

The chain links TRBV25-1 to TRBJ2-5, with 7 positions matching TRBD1. The CDR3 is 16 amino acids. V lost 2 bases to trimming and J lost 0 bases; unmatched junction nucleotides: 6. Looked up from germline, CDR1 is MGHDK and CDR2 is SYGVNS. CDR3 residues: CASSEPTGADQETQYF. The CDR3 DNA reads as TGTGCCAGCAGTGAACCAACAGGGGCCGACCAAGAGACCCAGTACTTC. The full variable domain, rest sourced from reference TRBV25-1 and TRBJ2-5, is EADIYQTPRYLVIGTGKKITLECSQTMGHDKMYWYQQDPGMELHLIHYSYGVNSTEKGDLSSESTVSRIRTEHFPLTLESARPSHTSQYLCASSEPTGADQETQYFGPGTRLLVL.

This sequence joins TRBV9 and TRBJ2-1; possibly TRBD2 for D (5 bases). CDR1 SGDLS and CDR2 YYNGEE come from the germline V gene. V was cut by 0 bases and J by 4 bases, with 11 bases left in between. The CDR3 sequence is 15 residues long. The CDR3 DNA is TGTGCCAGCAGCGTAGGTCTTCGGGAATACAATGAGCAGTTCTTC. Its protein product is CASSVGLREYNEQFF.

The CDR3 DNA reads TGCAGTGCTAGCCCCGCCAGGGGAGGCAATCAGCCCCAGCATTTT. This sequence encodes CSASPARGGNQPQHF. The V call is TRBV20-1, the J call TRBJ1-5; perhaps TRBD1 as D (6 bases). CDR3 length equals 15 residues. The V and J ends lost 3 bases and 2 bases respectively, with 14 bases between them. Germline V gene lookup returns CDR1 DFQATT and CDR2 SNEGSKA (reference sequence).

This clonotype was seen a few times. V usage is TRBV20-1 and J usage is TRBJ2-4; D is unclear. The germline V gene has CDR1 DFQATT and CDR2 SNEGSKA (reference sequence). The length of the CDR3 is 13 residues. Trimming shortened V by 7 bases and J by 0 bases, and 10 bases separated the two germline ends. The CDR3 spells CSDAGLAKNIQYF. In nucleotides, the CDR3 is TGCAGTGATGCTGGCCTAGCCAAAAACATTCAGTACTTC.

In its sample, this clonotype was seen many times. The chain is built from TRBV7-3 and TRBJ2-1; 12 nucleotides align to TRBD2. Germline V gene data show CDR1 as SGHTA and CDR2 as FQGTGA. This CDR3 has 14 amino acids. V shed 5 bases, J shed 7 bases, and the junction held 3 bases outside the gene matches. In DNA form, the CDR3 reads TGTGCCAGCAGCCTAGCGGGAGGGCCTAATGAGCAGTTCTTC. It specifies CASSLAGGPNEQFF.

This clonotype was detected only a few times. The chain carries TRBV6-1 and TRBJ1-3; a possible D gene is TRBD1 (6 bases). The CDR3 loop spans 15 amino acids. Germline V gene data show CDR1 as MNHNS and CDR2 as SASEGT. Trimming left V 6 bases short and J 4 bases short, with 16 bases between. This chain's CDR3 is CASSALGQSGNTIYF. CDR3 coding DNA: TGTGCCAGCAGCGCTCTGGGACAATCCGGAAACACCATATATTTT.

For this clonotype: One end of the junction fails to match germline, which may point to a read error. The chain is built from TRBV12-3 or TRBV12-4 and TRBJ1-1; D remains unclear. This CDR3 contains 13 residues. The CDR3 DNA follows: TGTGCCAGCAGTTTCGGTGTGAACACTCAAGCTTTCTTT. It codes for CASSFGVNTQAFF.

V usage is TRBV2 and J usage is TRBJ2-1; unclear D gene. The V end was cut by 6 bases, the J end by 5 bases, with 8 bases between. The germline CDR1 and CDR2 sequences are SNHLY and FYNNEI. This CDR3 is built from 12 residues. CDR3 region: CASRGEDNEQFF. CDR3 nucleotide sequence: TGTGCCAGCAGGGGCGAAGACAATGAGCAGTTCTTC.

This clonotype was counted between two and nine times. V gene TRBV9 combines with J gene TRBJ2-2; 7 bases map to TRBD1. Trimming cost V 0 bases and J 5 bases; bases outside gene matches: 13. The CDR3 extends over 18 amino acids. Germline lookup yields CDR1 SGDLS and CDR2 YYNGEE. CDR3 DNA: TGTGCCAGCAGCGTAGGAGAAGGGGGCCTCCTACTGACCGGGGAGCTGTTTTTT. As protein: CASSVGEGGLLLTGELFF.